Sequencing of this T cell receptor beta chain was carried out in a study of cytomegalovirus exposure and HLA in healthy donors. The PCR had 60 Vbeta and 13 Jbeta primers. TCRdb keeps only in-frame clones here, not all; method: immunoSEQ multiplex PCR. Its listing shows 50,000 to 80,000 clones. The CDR3 totals 15 residues. The J segment lost 1 base and the V segment lost 2 bases, leaving 1 base of the junction unmatched. CDR1 is MNHEY, CDR2 SVGAGI, per germline. The chain couples TRBV6-5 to TRBJ1-3; 8 positions agree with TRBD1. Sequencing was performed on PBMCs. The TCR sequence derives from a woman under 30 in good health and CMV-seronegative. The DNA for the CDR3 is TGTGCCAGCAGTTACGGGACAGGATCTGGAAACACCATATATTTT. Protein: CASSYGTGSGNTIYF.